Each of the 26 T cell receptor beta chains below was sequenced from the same sample in a study of cytomegalovirus exposure and HLA in healthy donors. The PCR had 60 Vbeta and 13 Jbeta primers. This table comes from immunoSEQ multiplex PCR, and its TCRdb copy is limited to in-frame clones, with some not included. This repertoire shows about 110,000 clones, approximately 80% found once; its top ten account for roughly 4%. Sequences were obtained from PBMCs. The receptors come from a human donor in good health.

This sequence joins TRBV7-9 and TRBJ1-1; no reliable D call. Germline loops: CDR1 SEHNR, CDR2 FQNEAQ (reference sequence). The CDR3 runs 17 residues. V lost 5 bases and J lost 0, with 19 bases in between. The CDR3, as DNA: TGTGCCAGCAGCATGGCCCGGAGTAGTGCTATGAACACTGAAGCTTTCTTT. It translates to CASSMARSSAMNTEAFF. The whole variable domain, filled in from reference TRBV7-9 and TRBJ1-1, reads DTGVSQNPRHKITKRGQNVTFRCDPISEHNRLYWYRQTLGQGPEFLTYFQNEAQLEKSRLLSDRFSAERPKGSFSTLEIQRTEQGDSAMYLCASSMARSSAMNTEAFFGQGTRLTVV.

This chain joins TRBV11-2 and TRBJ2-3; D ambiguous. The DNA matches TRBJ2-1 better at its end, which makes the J call doubtful. The CDR3 covers 14 residues. Germline V CDR1 and CDR2: SGHAT, FQNNGV. The CDR3 loop is CASSLGWLVHEQFF. The CDR3 DNA follows: TGTGCCAGCAGCTTAGGGTGGCTAGTTCATGAGCAGTTCTTC.

The chain has TRBV10-2 and TRBJ2-5, with 8 positions matching TRBD2. Unmatched junction bases numbered 5, after V lost 6 bases and J lost 5 bases. In germline, CDR1 is WSHSY, CDR2 SAAADI. This CDR3 has 13 amino acids. The CDR3 reads CASRLGGAETQYF. CDR3 DNA: TGCGCCAGCAGGCTCGGGGGGGCGGAGACCCAGTACTTC.

Regarding this clone: A read error may account for a junction end that differs from germline. The chain has TRBV7-2 and TRBJ1-2; D might be TRBD1 (5 bases). This CDR3 has 10 residues. CDR1 SGHTA and CDR2 FQGNSA come from the germline V gene. The CDR3 DNA is TGTGCCAGCAGCTTAAGGGGCTACATCTTC. Protein sequence: CASSLRGYIF.

This clone was observed a few times. The V gene is TRBV6-5, the J gene TRBJ2-7; the match to TRBD2 covers 10 bases. Trimming took 6 bases from V and 6 from J; bases not matched to a gene: 11. The CDR3 runs 15 residues. The germline V gene encodes CDR1 MNHEY and CDR2 SVGAGI. CDR3 sequence: CASSPLRTSGGEQYF. The CDR3 DNA follows: TGTGCCAGCAGCCCCCTCCGGACTAGCGGTGGCGAGCAGTACTTC.

The chain recombines TRBV7-9 with TRBJ2-2, with TRBD2 matching 11 bases. This CDR3 has 16 residues. Germline assignment: CDR1 SEHNR and CDR2 FQNEAQ (reference sequence). J was trimmed by 6 bases and V by 0 bases; bases with no gene match: 3. The CDR3 protein is CASSLAASGRSGELFF. CDR3 sequence (DNA): TGTGCCAGCAGCTTAGCGGCTAGCGGGAGGTCCGGGGAGCTGTTTTTT.

This clone showed up just once. The limits of the CDR3 on the DNA are not certain, so only TCRdb's listed CDR3 is given. This rearrangement joins TRBV28 to TRBJ1-3; the table names TRBD1, a call not compared with the DNA. 18 amino acids form the CDR3, both terminal residues included. Germline V lookup: CDR1 MDHEN, CDR2 SYDVKM. CDR3 residues: CASSFISRSGQGRNTIYF.

This chain links TRBV5-1 with TRBJ2-2; 11 nucleotides line up with TRBD2. Germline V gene sequence: CDR1 SGHRS, CDR2 YFSETQ. Trimming took 7 bases from V and 3 from J; bases not matched to a gene: 8. The CDR3 contains 16 residues. The CDR3 sequence: CASAQLLAGDTGELFF. The CDR3 coding sequence is TGCGCCAGCGCGCAATTACTAGCGGGGGACACCGGGGAGCTGTTTTTT.

The chain couples TRBV6-5 to TRBJ1-1; no clear D gene. The CDR3 has 11 residues. V dropped 7 bases and J dropped 6 bases, with 9 bases sitting between them. Germline V gives CDR1 MNHEY, CDR2 SVGAGI. The CDR3 protein is CASTGWAEAFF. CDR3 in DNA: TGTGCCAGCACGGGGTGGGCTGAAGCTTTCTTT.

The chain recombines TRBV6-5 with TRBJ1-2, with 7 bases lining up with TRBD1. This CDR3 region has 13 residues. Unmatched junction bases numbered 5, after V lost 6 bases and J lost 4 bases. CDR1 is MNHEY, CDR2 SVGAGI, per germline. The CDR3 region is CASSLQGTYGYTF. CDR3 nucleotides: TGTGCCAGCAGCCTACAGGGGACCTATGGCTACACCTTC.

The V call is TRBV7-6, the J call TRBJ2-3; D is unresolved. Germline loops: CDR1 SGHVS, CDR2 FNYEAQ. The V end was cut by 6 bases, the J end by 2 bases, with 6 bases between. CDR3 length: 12 residues. CDR3 coding DNA: TGTGCCAGCAGTCCCGTCACAGATACGCAGTATTTT. Protein: CASSPVTDTQYF.

V usage is TRBV18 and J usage is TRBJ2-1; TRBD2 matches at 13 bases. CDR3 length equals 18 residues. V dropped 3 bases and J dropped 8; count of bases not matched to a gene: 13. Germline V gene lookup returns CDR1 KGHSH and CDR2 LQKENI. Written as DNA, the CDR3 is TGTGCCAGCTCACCGACCACCCCCACTAGCGGGAGGGGCGATGAGCAGTTCTTC. The encoded protein is CASSPTTPTSGRGDEQFF.

The rearrangement links TRBV18 to TRBJ1-2; D gene uncertain. The V and J ends lost 3 bases and 0 bases respectively, with 11 bases between them. The CDR3 runs 15 residues. Germline CDR1 and CDR2: KGHSH and LQKENI. Written as DNA, the CDR3 is TGTGCCAGCTCACCGCCCGGTCCCCCTAACTATGGCTACACCTTC. This translates into CASSPPGPPNYGYTF.

This sequence joins TRBV21-1 and TRBJ2-1; the table gives TRBD1 as D, unverified against the DNA. TRBV21-1 counts as a pseudogene. The length of the CDR3 is 15 residues. The CDR3 protein is CASSKATGTYNEQFF. CDR3 sequence (DNA): TGTGCCAGCAGCAAAGCGACAGGGACTTACAATGAGCAGTTCTTC.

The gene calls are TRBV19 and TRBJ2-7; possible D gene TRBD1, 6 bases. With 0 bases removed from V and 2 bases from J, the gap between germline ends came to 11 bases. This CDR3 has 15 residues. The germline V gene encodes CDR1 LNHDA and CDR2 SQIVND (reference sequence). The DNA of the CDR3 is TGTGCCAGTAGTATAGAACCGAGGGGGACCTACGAGCAGTACTTC. Translation: CASSIEPRGTYEQYF.

This clone turned up a few times. The chain is built from TRBV7-9 and TRBJ1-2, with unresolved D. The CDR3 is 15 residues long. The V end was cut by 5 bases, the J end by 2 bases, with 15 bases between. The germline gives CDR1 SEHNR, CDR2 FQNEAQ (reference sequence). CDR3 amino acids: CASSQHQAGNYGYTF. Written as DNA, the CDR3 is TGTGCCAGCAGCCAACACCAAGCAGGAAACTATGGCTACACCTTC.

V gene TRBV5-1 combines with J gene TRBJ2-1; D is possibly TRBD2 (6 bases). Looked up from germline, CDR1 is SGHRS and CDR2 is YFSETQ. V was trimmed by 1 base and J by 0 bases, leaving 17 bases between them. The CDR3 has 18 amino acids. The CDR3 protein is CASSLYLSGVSSYNEQFF. The CDR3 bases are TGCGCCAGCAGCTTGTATCTATCGGGGGTGAGCTCCTACAATGAGCAGTTCTTC.

This clone was counted a single time. CDR3 region: CASNPGRESTGELFF. DNA for the CDR3: TGTGCCAGCAACCCGGGGCGGGAGTCCACCGGGGAGCTGTTTTTT. The chain employs TRBV6-5 and TRBJ2-2, with TRBD2 identical over 7 bases. Trimming at V came to 7 bases and at J to 4 bases, leaving 9 bases not matched to a gene. The germline gives CDR1 MNHEY, CDR2 SVGAGI. There are 15 residues in the CDR3.

The chain couples TRBV19 to TRBJ1-1; 7 bases are a match to TRBD1. With V trimmed by 4 bases and J by 8 bases, 7 bases remained unmatched. The CDR3 is 13 residues long. Germline V gene sequence: CDR1 LNHDA, CDR2 SQIVND (reference sequence). Written as DNA, the CDR3 is TGTGCCAGTAGTAACACAGGGGTAAAAGAAGCTTTCTTT. This encodes CASSNTGVKEAFF.

Only one count was recorded for this clone. The CDR3 sequence: CASSPWGGQDLYEQYF. The CDR3 DNA follows: TGTGCCAGCAGCCCATGGGGGGGGCAGGACCTTTACGAGCAGTACTTC. The gene calls are TRBV28 and TRBJ2-7; maybe TRBD2 (7 bases). Trimming left V 6 bases short and J 4 bases short, with 22 bases between. There are 16 residues in the CDR3. CDR1 is MDHEN and CDR2 is SYDVKM in the germline V gene. The full variable domain, completed using reference TRBV28 and TRBJ2-7, is DVKVTQSSRYLVKRTGEKVFLECVQDMDHENMFWYRQDPGLGLRLIYFSYDVKMKEKGDIPEGYSVSREKKERFSLILESASTNQTSMYLCASSPWGGQDLYEQYFGPGTRLTVT.

This chain uses TRBV7-9 with TRBJ2-3, with 12 bases that match TRBD2. Germline V gene sequence: CDR1 SEHNR, CDR2 FQNEAQ (reference sequence). V shed 2 bases, J shed 3 bases, and the junction held 0 bases outside the gene matches. The CDR3 is 15 residues long. The CDR3 here is CASSLLAGGTDTQYF. The CDR3 nucleotides read TGTGCCAGCAGCTTACTAGCGGGAGGGACAGATACGCAGTATTTT.

The chain links TRBV6-5 to TRBJ1-3; D unresolved. V shed 2 bases and J shed 0 bases, with 11 bases lying between them. The CDR3 runs to 16 residues. The V gene's germline CDR1 is MNHEY and CDR2 SVGAGI. The DNA for the CDR3 is TGTGCCAGCAGTTACGGACGGGAGAGCTCTGGAAACACCATATATTTT. Translated: CASSYGRESSGNTIYF.

The chain has TRBV5-1 and TRBJ1-1, with 7 bases that match TRBD1. This CDR3 comprises 18 residues. V lost 1 base to trimming and J lost 4 bases; unmatched junction nucleotides: 16. Germline values: CDR1 SGHRS, CDR2 YFSETQ. The chain's CDR3 is CASSLPWTGRTGSTEAFF. In DNA, the CDR3 is TGCGCCAGCAGCTTGCCATGGACAGGAAGAACAGGGAGCACTGAAGCTTTCTTT.

In its sample, this clone was seen a few times. The chain is built from TRBV28 and TRBJ1-1, with D possibly TRBD1 on 6 matching bases. Trimming took 9 bases from V and 1 from J, leaving 12 bases between them. This CDR3 region has 13 residues. CDR1 and CDR2 (germline): MDHEN, SYDVKM. The CDR3 here is CASVDSPNTEAFF. In nucleotides, the CDR3 is TGTGCCAGTGTGGACAGCCCGAACACTGAAGCTTTCTTT.

The V call is TRBV10-3, the J call TRBJ2-6, with 8 bases aligning to TRBD1. This CDR3 is built from 20 residues. V lost 4 bases and J lost 0; bases outside the gene matches: 14. Germline CDR1 ENHRY, CDR2 SYGVKD. CDR3 residues: CAISAPRWDRTYSGANVLTF. The CDR3 DNA reads as TGTGCCATCAGTGCCCCTCGGTGGGACAGGACCTACTCTGGGGCCAACGTCCTGACTTTC.

The chain is built from TRBV4-2 and TRBJ1-2; D may be TRBD1 (5 bases). The CDR3 is 15 residues long. The germline V gene has CDR1 LGHNA and CDR2 YNFKEQ. V lost 0 bases and J 4 bases, leaving 12 bases between the germline ends. This CDR3 is CASSQDRGAGYGYTF. In DNA, the CDR3 is TGTGCCAGCAGCCAAGATCGCGGGGCTGGCTATGGCTACACCTTC.